This is a list of T cell receptor beta chains from one sample in a study of OX40 agonist ivuxolimab in advanced cancers. Assay: immunoSEQ multiplex PCR; the TCRdb copy retains only in-frame clones and omits some. Of tens of thousands of clones in the sample, about four fifths were seen once. The sequenced sample was CD4+ or CD8+ T cells sorted from blood, obtained in a trial of the OX40 agonist ivuxolimab. These TCRs come from an adult with an advanced solid tumor such as melanoma, head and neck, liver or kidney cancer. CDR3s include the opening cysteine and the closing phenylalanine or tryptophan. Each record gives: clone size, J gene, V gene, CDR3 protein. Not all rows give a size; the values are once, few, many and, for expanded clones, a class.

few TRBJ2-7 TRBV30 CAWSDGGGSYEQYF
NA TRBJ1-1 TRBV9 CASSVYQLGNTEAFF
NA TRBJ2-7 TRBV4-1 CASSRTSVHYEQYF
NA TRBJ2-7 TRBV5-1 CASSSSTSGGLNPYEQYF
NA TRBJ1-1 TRBV27 CASSLSGGPTEAFF
NA TRBJ2-2 TRBV5-4 CASSLPPYRELFF
NA NA TRBV11-3 CASSTVSYEQYF
NA TRBJ2-6 TRBV4-3 CASSQGASGANVLTF
NA TRBJ2-3 TRBV19 CASSIAGRRDTQYF
NA TRBJ1-5 TRBV2 CASSETYYSNQPQHF
once TRBJ2-7 TRBV29-1 CSVEVGPLDEQYF
NA TRBJ2-2 TRBV30 CAWNIGPTNTGELFF
NA TRBJ2-7 TRBV7-3 CASSLIGASEQYF
NA TRBJ2-7 TRBV10-3 CAISKTGSNYEQYF
NA TRBJ2-1 TRBV6-5 CASSPAGPIRNEQFF
NA TRBJ2-1 TRBV11-2 CASSLESTGLKFF
once TRBJ1-5 TRBV7-8 CASSLAQSQPQHF
NA TRBJ2-7 TRBV13 CASSGLAGAYEQYF
once TRBJ2-7 TRBV19 CASSMPGPYEQYF
once TRBJ2-7 TRBV5-6 CASSAGLPGEQYF
NA TRBJ2-7 TRBV6-5 CASSTPGQGAHEQYF
NA TRBJ2-6 TRBV19 CACGAGGSVVLTF
NA TRBJ2-1 TRBV6-5 CASSYARSLYNEQFF
NA TRBJ1-3 TRBV7-6 CASSLEGGSGNTIYF
once TRBJ1-4 TRBV15 CATSRESGMGEKLFF
NA TRBJ2-7 TRBV11-1 CASSLETGPSYEQYF
NA TRBJ2-3 TRBV7-8 CASSLEGGGPGDTQYF
NA TRBJ2-5 TRBV6-5 CASRTIEGRETQYF
NA NA TRBV13 CASSLKVAGGREQYF
NA TRBJ2-7 TRBV9 CASSGDRGYEQYF
NA TRBJ1-1 TRBV15 CATSSPGNTEAFF
NA TRBJ1-2 TRBV11-3 CASRPGGSYGYTF
few TRBJ2-5 TRBV12-5 CASGPDRETQYF
once TRBJ1-1 TRBV6-5 CASSYSNWVGSTEAFF
NA TRBJ1-6 TRBV11-2 CASSTRQNSPLHF
NA TRBJ2-7 TRBV11-3 CASSLGGSYEQYF
few TRBJ2-7 TRBV11-3 CASSSRSRDRDSYEQYF
NA TRBJ2-3 TRBV27 CASTPSDYTDTQYF
NA TRBJ2-2 TRBV6-5 CASSPVTGELFF
NA TRBJ1-1 TRBV25-1 CASSRTEYSTEAFF
few TRBJ1-2 TRBV14 CASSHGTNYGYTF